The T cell receptor beta chain described here comes from a study of blood T cells in healthy people across ages. In terms of origin and age, donors were healthy Caucasian individuals from Russia aged roughly 6 to 90. Findings of the study overall: Unsorted PBMCs blocked a conclusive comparison of naive and antigen-experienced cells. Compared with aged donors, long-lived donors showed fewer expanded clones, suggesting selection.

CDR1 is LGHDT, CDR2 YNNKEL, per germline (reference sequence). The CDR3 extends over 14 amino acids. V gave up 2 bases and J gave up 6 bases, with 13 bases separating them. In this sample, this clonotype turned up a few times. Its matching antigen is unknown. Together with a sample-barcoded 5' primer, a J-beta primer mix was included in a second PCR lasting roughly 6 to 12 cycles. Every cDNA molecule carried a tag from a template-switch adaptor bearing 12 random nucleotides. MiXCR was run by TCRdb on the 5' RACE reads, yielding one entry per CDR3 protein. The sample includes around 900,000 distinct CDR3 sequences, more than 25% of them seen just once.

The sequence came from an elderly woman in good health. Sequencing was done on a sample of blood. The chain employs TRBV3-1 and TRBJ1-2; D is possibly TRBD1 (6 bases). In DNA, the CDR3 is TGTGCCAGCAGCCAAACGGGGGGGGGCCATGGCTACACCTTC. Translation gives CASSQTGGGHGYTF. Drawing the rest from reference TRBV3-1 and TRBJ1-2, the complete variable domain is DTAVSQTPKYLVTQMGNDKSIKCEQNLGHDTMYWYKQDSKKFLKIMFSYNNKELIINETVPNRFSPKSPDKAHLNLHINSLELGDSAVYFCASSQTGGGHGYTFGSGTRLTVV.